What follows is one T cell receptor (beta chain) and its context. Its antigen is as yet unknown. The CDR3 runs 16 residues. V was clipped by 1 base and J by 5 bases, with 15 bases between them. CDR1 and CDR2 (germline): SGHRS, YFSETQ. This specimen belongs to a study of brain T cells in children with intractable seizures. Clones were read by immunoSEQ multiplex PCR, and TCRdb kept only the in-frame ones, dropping some. The sample records approximately 44,000 clones, roughly 90% being singletons. General study findings and limits: Viral specificity was inferred only from CDR3 similarity; HCMV serostatus was unknown. Pre- and post-surgery blood differed in depth, so pre-surgery absences may be undersampling.

Surgery cases with the highest brain T cell transcript signatures were chosen for sequencing. Patients received at least one anti-epileptic drug before surgery. This TCR derives from a girl aged 2-10 years with tuberous sclerosis and intractable seizures. This rearrangement joins TRBV5-1 to TRBJ1-4, with D perhaps matching TRBD1 (5 bases). Sequencing used peripheral blood, obtained at surgery. For the CDR3, the DNA is TGCGCCAGCAGCTTGACCCCCGGGACGCGGAATGAAAAACTGTTTTTT. Translated: CASSLTPGTRNEKLFF.